The next 25 T cell receptor beta chains were all read from a single sample in a study of technical replicates of blood from a handful of donors. TCRdb's copy holds only in-frame clones and misses some; the assay was immunoSEQ multiplex PCR. Altogether tens of thousands of clones are present, around four fifths being singletons, with the ten largest covering about 4%. The sequenced material came from PBMCs. These receptors originate from a human donor in good health. Some clones in this sample may be carry-over from other donors' samples.

This clone was detected once. J is TRBJ1-5 and V is TRBV2; TRBD1 might be the D (6 bases). Germline V gene sequence: CDR1 SNHLY, CDR2 FYNNEI. V was cut by 6 bases and J by 4 bases, with 16 bases left in between. The CDR3 contains 15 residues. In nucleotides, the CDR3 is TGTGCCAGCAGCCTTGGGGGCCCTCTTAATCAGCCCCAGCATTTT. Encoded protein: CASSLGGPLNQPQHF.

The rearrangement uses TRBV14 and TRBJ1-6; D is unresolved. CDR1 and CDR2 (germline): SGHDN, FVKESK. The CDR3 is 16 residues long. Trimming cost V 1 base and J 10 bases, with 17 bases left between them. The CDR3 is CASSQGGIWRSSPLHF. CDR3 sequence (DNA): TGTGCCAGCAGCCAAGGAGGGATTTGGCGGTCGTCACCCCTCCACTTT.

This chain uses TRBV7-3 with TRBJ2-5, with D maybe TRBD2 (5 bases). Germline CDR1 is SGHTA and CDR2 is FQGTGA. The CDR3 extends over 14 amino acids. V lost 5 bases, J lost 1 base, and 11 bases lay in between. The DNA of the CDR3 is TGTGCCAGCAGCCCGGGGAGCCTCCAAGAGACCCAGTACTTC. This translates into CASSPGSLQETQYF. The full variable domain, in which reference TRBV7-3 and TRBJ2-5 provide the parts outside the CDR3, is GAGVSQTPSNKVTEKGKYVELRCDPISGHTALYWYRQSLGQGPEFLIYFQGTGAADDSGLPNDRFFAVRPEGSVSTLKIQRTERGDSAVYLCASSPGSLQETQYFGPGTRLLVL.

The V gene is TRBV30, the J gene TRBJ2-3; 10 bases fit TRBD2. V dropped 8 bases and J dropped 6; count of bases not matched to a gene: 20. Germline V lookup: CDR1 GTSNPN, CDR2 SVGIG (reference sequence). This CDR3 spans 17 amino acids. This CDR3 is CAAGGGQKSGRGDTQYF. Here the CDR3 DNA reads TGTGCCGCTGGGGGGGGACAAAAGAGCGGGAGGGGTGATACGCAGTATTTT.

V and J are TRBV20-1 and TRBJ2-7; 10 nucleotides match TRBD2. V shed 3 bases, J shed 9 bases, and the junction held 2 bases outside the gene matches. This CDR3 is 11 amino acids long. In germline, CDR1 is DFQATT, CDR2 SNEGSKA (reference sequence). In DNA, the CDR3 is TGCAGTGCTAGTTTAGCGGGAGGGCAGTACTTC. This codes for CSASLAGGQYF.

The rearrangement links TRBV6-5 to TRBJ2-4; D is possibly TRBD2 (5 bases). V was cut by 10 bases and J by 8 bases, with 21 bases left in between. Per germline, CDR1 MNHEY and CDR2 SVGAGI. The CDR3 extends over 14 amino acids. Here the CDR3 DNA reads TGTGCCACCTCAGGTTCCCGGGAAGGGTACATTCAGTACTTC. Its protein product is CATSGSREGYIQYF.

The chain couples TRBV4-1 to TRBJ2-5, with D perhaps matching TRBD2 (6 bases). The germline CDR1 and CDR2 sequences are MGHRA and YSYEKL. The V end lost 0 bases, the J end lost 5 bases, and 13 bases lay between the germline ends. The CDR3 has 15 amino acids. The CDR3 coding sequence is TGCGCCAGCAGCCAAGATCTTATAGGGAGGGAGACCCAGTACTTC. Translation gives CASSQDLIGRETQYF.

The CDR3 spells CASSPQTGNTEAFF. The DNA for the CDR3 is TGCGCCAGCAGCCCACAGACCGGGAACACTGAAGCTTTCTTT. This chain links TRBV4-3 with TRBJ1-1; D unclear. The CDR3 sequence is 14 residues long. Trimming cost V 4 bases and J 1 base, with 10 bases left between them. Germline loops: CDR1 LGHNA, CDR2 YSLEER.

The chain carries TRBV7-3 and TRBJ2-5; a possible D gene is TRBD2 (5 bases). There are 14 residues in the CDR3. V was trimmed by 2 bases and J by 2 bases, leaving 9 bases between them. Germline lookup yields CDR1 SGHTA and CDR2 FQGTGA. CDR3 amino acids: CASSLGLAQETQYF. CDR3 DNA sequence: TGTGCCAGCAGCTTAGGGTTAGCGCAAGAGACCCAGTACTTC.

The rearrangement uses TRBV7-3 and TRBJ2-5; 7 bases line up with TRBD2. The V gene's germline CDR1 is SGHTA and CDR2 FQGTGA. This CDR3 spans 13 amino acids. Trimming cost V 5 bases and J 4 bases; bases outside gene matches: 4. CDR3 in amino acids: CASSPGLGETQYF. The DNA for the CDR3 is TGTGCCAGCAGCCCAGGACTAGGAGAGACCCAGTACTTC.

This chain uses TRBV5-1 with TRBJ1-2; 11 bases align to TRBD1. The CDR3 runs to 16 residues. The germline CDR1 and CDR2 sequences are SGHRS and YFSETQ. The ends lost 4 bases at V and 6 bases at J; junction bases unmatched: 11. The CDR3 coding sequence is TGCGCCAGCAGCCACGGACAGGGGGCACGTCTGGATGGCTACACCTTC. Encoded protein: CASSHGQGARLDGYTF.

This chain uses TRBV5-8 with TRBJ1-2; 7 bases match TRBD1. V dropped 3 bases and J dropped 4; count of bases not matched to a gene: 12. The germline V gene encodes CDR1 SGHTS and CDR2 YDEGEE. This CDR3 region has 16 residues. The CDR3 loop is CASSSPHRGRSYGYTF. In DNA form, the CDR3 reads TGTGCCAGCAGCTCTCCTCACAGGGGACGTAGCTATGGCTACACCTTC.

J is TRBJ1-2 and V is TRBV19; the match to TRBD1 covers 7 bases. This CDR3 is 14 amino acids long. V lost 9 bases to trimming and J lost 5 bases; unmatched junction nucleotides: 12. CDR1 is LNHDA and CDR2 is SQIVND in the germline V gene (reference sequence). In DNA form, the CDR3 reads TGTGCCAGCCTTCGACAGGGTGAGACATATGGCTACACCTTC. This encodes CASLRQGETYGYTF.

A word on this clone: One end of the junction does not line up with germline, which may come from a read error. Other DNA sequences in the sample encode the same CDR3. The genes are TRBV29-1 and TRBJ1-1; D not certain. Germline CDR1 is SQVTM and CDR2 is ANQGSEA. The CDR3 runs to 12 residues. The CDR3 region has the DNA TGTAGCGTTGAAGCAGAAAGAACTGAAGCTTTCTTT. Translated: CSVEAERTEAFF.

The CDR3 DNA follows: TGCAGTGCTTCGGCAGATACGCAGTATTTT. Its protein product is CSASADTQYF. This sequence joins TRBV20-1 and TRBJ2-3; D not certain. Trimming cost V 5 bases and J 4 bases, with 4 bases left between them. The germline CDR1 and CDR2 sequences are DFQATT and SNEGSKA (reference sequence). The CDR3 sequence is 10 residues long.

The CDR3 loop reads CASSYRRSNQPQHF. In DNA, the CDR3 is TGTGCCAGCAGTTACCGGAGGAGCAATCAGCCCCAGCATTTT. The chain recombines TRBV6-5 with TRBJ1-5, with D unresolved. The CDR3 consists of 14 residues. The germline V and J ends were trimmed by 2 bases and 1 base, with 6 bases remaining between them. CDR1 is MNHEY and CDR2 is SVGAGI in the germline V gene.

The rearrangement links TRBV6-1 to TRBJ2-5, with D possibly being TRBD1 (7 bases). Trimming took 7 bases from V and 0 from J, leaving 12 bases between them. Germline lookup yields CDR1 MNHNS and CDR2 SASEGT. The CDR3 has 14 residues. The CDR3 sequence is CASIAGGYQETQYF. The CDR3 coding sequence is TGTGCCAGCATCGCAGGGGGGTACCAAGAGACCCAGTACTTC.

The chain links TRBV28 to TRBJ2-5, with D possibly being TRBD1 (6 bases). The CDR3 sequence is 12 residues long. V lost 3 bases to trimming and J lost 10 bases, with 12 bases between them. In germline, CDR1 is MDHEN, CDR2 SYDVKM. This CDR3 is CASSFAQGYQYF. DNA of the CDR3: TGTGCCAGCAGTTTCGCACAGGGATACCAGTACTTC.

The gene calls are TRBV5-1 and TRBJ1-1; D may be TRBD1 (5 bases). The germline V gene encodes CDR1 SGHRS and CDR2 YFSETQ. The V and J ends lost 4 bases and 3 bases respectively, with 16 bases between them. The CDR3 totals 15 residues. The CDR3 protein is CASSGGTGRDTEAFF. The CDR3, as DNA: TGCGCCAGCAGCGGGGGGACTGGACGGGACACTGAAGCTTTCTTT.

This sequence joins TRBV29-1 and TRBJ2-3, with D perhaps TRBD2 (5 bases). Germline V CDR1 and CDR2: SQVTM, ANQGSEA. The CDR3 consists of 15 residues. This CDR3 is CSLVVVEDPTDTQYF. The CDR3 DNA reads TGCAGTCTTGTTGTTGTGGAGGATCCCACAGATACGCAGTATTTT.

This chain joins TRBV18 and TRBJ1-5; maybe TRBD1 (5 bases). The CDR3 is 15 residues long. The V end lost 5 bases, the J end lost 1 base, and 12 bases lay between the germline ends. Germline V gives CDR1 KGHSH, CDR2 LQKENI. The CDR3, as DNA: TGTGCCAGCTCAACTCAGGGAAGCAGCAATCAGCCCCAGCATTTT. Translating gives CASSTQGSSNQPQHF.

This clone was found a few times. The chain has TRBV10-2 and TRBJ2-2, with D possibly TRBD2 on 5 matching bases. Germline loops: CDR1 WSHSY, CDR2 SAAADI. The CDR3 runs to 16 residues. V dropped 6 bases and J dropped 2 bases, with 16 bases sitting between them. This chain's CDR3 is CASRPAETRNTGELFF. In nucleotides, the CDR3 is TGCGCCAGCAGACCCGCGGAAACTAGAAACACCGGGGAGCTGTTTTTT.

The rearrangement joins TRBV4-1 to TRBJ2-3; possible D gene TRBD2, 5 bases. Germline CDR1 reads MGHRA; CDR2 reads YSYEKL. The ends were cut back, 4 bases at V and 1 base at J, with 12 bases in the middle. The CDR3 extends over 15 amino acids. CDR3 in DNA: TGCGCCAGCAGCCCCGGACTTACAGGCACAGATACGCAGTATTTT. Its protein is CASSPGLTGTDTQYF.

This clone has only a few counts. CDR3 protein: CASSTGRANYGYTF. The CDR3 nucleotides read TGTGCCAGCAGTACAGGGCGAGCTAACTATGGCTACACCTTC. The genes are TRBV11-1 and TRBJ1-2; D is possibly TRBD1 (6 bases). CDR3 size: 14 residues. V was trimmed by 6 bases and J by 0 bases, leaving 11 bases between them. Germline V gene sequence: CDR1 SGHAT, CDR2 FQDESV (reference sequence).

The rearrangement joins TRBV4-3 to TRBJ1-5; D gene uncertain. The CDR3 has 15 amino acids. From germline, CDR1 is LGHNA and CDR2 YSLEER. The V and J ends lost 0 bases and 6 bases respectively, with 12 bases between them. CDR3 amino acids: CASSQDLDGVQPQHF. CDR3 DNA sequence: TGCGCCAGCAGCCAAGATTTGGACGGGGTTCAGCCCCAGCATTTT.